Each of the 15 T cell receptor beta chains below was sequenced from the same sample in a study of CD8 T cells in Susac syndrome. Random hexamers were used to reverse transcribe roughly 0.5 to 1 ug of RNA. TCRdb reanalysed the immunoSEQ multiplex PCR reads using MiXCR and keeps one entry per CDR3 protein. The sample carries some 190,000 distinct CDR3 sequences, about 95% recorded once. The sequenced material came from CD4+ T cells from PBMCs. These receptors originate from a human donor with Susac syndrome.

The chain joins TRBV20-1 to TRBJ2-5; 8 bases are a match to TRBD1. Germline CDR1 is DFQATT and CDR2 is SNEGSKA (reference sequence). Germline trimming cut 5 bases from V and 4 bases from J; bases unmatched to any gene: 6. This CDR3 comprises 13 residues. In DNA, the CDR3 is TGCAGTGCTGGGATCAGGGGGCCAGAGACCCAGTACTTC. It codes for CSAGIRGPETQYF.

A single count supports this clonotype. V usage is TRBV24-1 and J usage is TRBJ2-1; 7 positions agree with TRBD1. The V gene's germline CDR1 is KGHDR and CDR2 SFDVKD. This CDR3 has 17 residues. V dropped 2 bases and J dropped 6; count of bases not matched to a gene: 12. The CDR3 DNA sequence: TGTGCCACCAGTGATTCAAGCCCGGCGACAGGGCGCAATGAGCAGTTCTTC. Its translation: CATSDSSPATGRNEQFF.

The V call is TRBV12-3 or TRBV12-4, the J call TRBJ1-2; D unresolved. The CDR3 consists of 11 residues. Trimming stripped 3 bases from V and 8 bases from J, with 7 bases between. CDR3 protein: CASSFTTGYTF. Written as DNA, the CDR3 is TGTGCCAGCAGTTTTACAACCGGCTACACCTTC.

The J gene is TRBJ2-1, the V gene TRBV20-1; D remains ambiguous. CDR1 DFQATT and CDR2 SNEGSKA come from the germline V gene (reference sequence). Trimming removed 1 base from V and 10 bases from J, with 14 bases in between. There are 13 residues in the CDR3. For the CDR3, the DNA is TGCAGTGCTAGAGGCCTAGTTTTGACCGAGCAGTTCTTC. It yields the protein CSARGLVLTEQFF.

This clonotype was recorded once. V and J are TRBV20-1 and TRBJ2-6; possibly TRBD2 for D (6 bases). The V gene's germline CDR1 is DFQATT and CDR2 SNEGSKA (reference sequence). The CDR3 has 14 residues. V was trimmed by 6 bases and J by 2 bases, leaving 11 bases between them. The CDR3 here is CSAATRAGANVLTF. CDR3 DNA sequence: TGCAGTGCCGCGACTAGAGCTGGGGCCAACGTCCTGACTTTC.

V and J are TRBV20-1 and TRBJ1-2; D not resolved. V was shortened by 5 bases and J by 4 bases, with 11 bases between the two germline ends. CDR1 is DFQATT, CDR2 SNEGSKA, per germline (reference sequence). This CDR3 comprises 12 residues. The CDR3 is CSAWTGIYGYTF. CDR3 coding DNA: TGCAGTGCTTGGACGGGAATCTATGGCTACACCTTC.

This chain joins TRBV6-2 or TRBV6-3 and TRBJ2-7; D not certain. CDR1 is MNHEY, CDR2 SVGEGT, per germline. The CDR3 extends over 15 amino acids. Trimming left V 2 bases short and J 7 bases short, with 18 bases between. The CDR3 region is CASSYPAARTEEQYF. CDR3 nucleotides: TGTGCCAGCAGTTACCCGGCAGCCCGGACGGAAGAGCAGTACTTC.

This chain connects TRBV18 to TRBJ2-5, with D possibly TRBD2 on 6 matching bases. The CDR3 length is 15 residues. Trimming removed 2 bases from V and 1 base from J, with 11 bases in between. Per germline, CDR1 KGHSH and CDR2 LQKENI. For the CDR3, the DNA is TGTGCCAGCTCACCAAGGCGGGGAGTCCAAGAGACCCAGTACTTC. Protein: CASSPRRGVQETQYF.

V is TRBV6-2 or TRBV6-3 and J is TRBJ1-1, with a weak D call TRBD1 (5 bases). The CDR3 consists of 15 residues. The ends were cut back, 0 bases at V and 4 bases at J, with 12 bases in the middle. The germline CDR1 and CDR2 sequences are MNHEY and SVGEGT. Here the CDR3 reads CASSYSSQGSTEAFF. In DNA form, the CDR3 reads TGTGCCAGCAGTTACTCATCCCAGGGCAGCACTGAAGCTTTCTTT.

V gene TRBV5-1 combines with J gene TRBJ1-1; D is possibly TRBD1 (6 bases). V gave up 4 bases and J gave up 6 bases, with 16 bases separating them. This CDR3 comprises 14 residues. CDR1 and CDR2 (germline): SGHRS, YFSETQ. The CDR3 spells CASSARTESPEAFF. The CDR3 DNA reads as TGCGCCAGCAGCGCCCGGACAGAATCCCCTGAAGCTTTCTTT.

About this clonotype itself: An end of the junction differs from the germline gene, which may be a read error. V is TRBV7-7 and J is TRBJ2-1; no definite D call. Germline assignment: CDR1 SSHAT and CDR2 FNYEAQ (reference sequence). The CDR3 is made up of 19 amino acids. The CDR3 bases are TGTGCTAGCAGTCACGAAGTCGGGCTCCCAGTGTATTCCTACAATGAGCAGTTCTTC. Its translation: CASSHEVGLPVYSYNEQFF. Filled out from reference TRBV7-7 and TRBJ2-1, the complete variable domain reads GAGVSQSPRYKVTKRGQDVTLRCDPISSHATLYWYQQALGQGPEFLTYFNYEAQPDKSGLPSDRFSAERPEGSISTLTIQRTEQRDSAMYRCASSHEVGLPVYSYNEQFFGPGTRLTVL.

The CDR3 loop is CASSWGDRGGEETQYF. Here the CDR3 DNA reads TGCGCCAGCAGCTGGGGTGATAGGGGGGGAGAAGAGACCCAGTACTTC. The chain employs TRBV5-1 and TRBJ2-5; tentatively, D is TRBD2 (7 bases). This CDR3 has 16 residues. V dropped 3 bases and J dropped 3 bases, with 18 bases sitting between them. In germline, CDR1 is SGHRS, CDR2 YFSETQ.

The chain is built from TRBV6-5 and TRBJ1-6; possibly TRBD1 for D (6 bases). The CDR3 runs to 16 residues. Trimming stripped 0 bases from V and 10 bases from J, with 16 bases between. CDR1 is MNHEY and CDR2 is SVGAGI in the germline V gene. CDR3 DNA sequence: TGTGCCAGCAGTTACTCTAAAGGCAGGGGAAGGTCACCCCTCCACTTT. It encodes CASSYSKGRGRSPLHF.

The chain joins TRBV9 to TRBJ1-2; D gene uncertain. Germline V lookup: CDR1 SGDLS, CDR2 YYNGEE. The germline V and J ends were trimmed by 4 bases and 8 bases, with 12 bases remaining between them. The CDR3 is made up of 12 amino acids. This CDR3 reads CASSPRFGGYTF. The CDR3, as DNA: TGTGCCAGCAGCCCCCGGTTCGGGGGCTACACCTTC.

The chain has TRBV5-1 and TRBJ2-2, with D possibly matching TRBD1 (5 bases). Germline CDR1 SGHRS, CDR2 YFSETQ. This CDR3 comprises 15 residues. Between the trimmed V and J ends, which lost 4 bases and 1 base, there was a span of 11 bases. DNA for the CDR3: TGCGCCAGCAGCGGCCTTACAGGGAACACCGGGGAGCTGTTTTTT. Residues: CASSGLTGNTGELFF.